Shown below are 32 T cell receptor beta chains from a single sample sequenced in a study of cytomegalovirus exposure and HLA in healthy donors. Amplification used 60 Vbeta primers and 13 Jbeta primers. Only in-frame clones appear in the TCRdb table, and some are missing; sequencing was by immunoSEQ multiplex PCR. This sample has approximately 130,000 clones; approximately 77% occur once, and the top ten carry about 1.7%. The specimen sequenced was PBMCs. These receptors were taken from a man between 18 and 29 years old in good health and CMV-seronegative.

The chain links TRBV10-2 to TRBJ2-3; possible D gene TRBD1, 5 bases. This CDR3 region has 13 residues. CDR1 is WSHSY and CDR2 is SAAADI in the germline V gene. V lost 6 bases and J 1 base, leaving 8 bases between the germline ends. The CDR3 DNA reads as TGCGCCAGCAGGCAGGGTGGCACAGATACGCAGTATTTT. Translating gives CASRQGGTDTQYF.

The rearrangement links TRBV15 to TRBJ1-1; D may be TRBD1 (5 bases). V lost 1 base to trimming and J lost 1 base, with 7 bases between them. CDR3 length: 14 residues. Germline V CDR1 and CDR2: LNHNV, YYDKDF (reference sequence). The CDR3 sequence is CATSRARANTEAFF. The CDR3 DNA sequence: TGTGCCACCAGCAGAGCCAGGGCGAACACTGAAGCTTTCTTT.

This chain uses TRBV7-9 with TRBJ1-1; 7 bases agree with TRBD1. Germline V lookup: CDR1 SEHNR, CDR2 FQNEAQ (reference sequence). CDR3 length equals 14 residues. The junction had 7 bases not matched to a gene; V was cut back by 4 bases and J by 5 bases. Written as DNA, the CDR3 is TGTGCCAGCAGCTCCTGGCAGACAGGGACTGAAGCTTTCTTT. It yields the protein CASSSWQTGTEAFF.

The CDR3: CASSGTAKGGNTGELFF. The CDR3 bases are TGTGCCAGCAGTGGGACAGCCAAAGGGGGAAACACCGGGGAGCTGTTTTTT. The chain is built from TRBV6-1 and TRBJ2-2, with a weak D call TRBD1 (6 bases). V was shortened by 4 bases and J by 2 bases, with 17 bases between the two germline ends. This CDR3 region has 17 residues. Germline values: CDR1 MNHNS, CDR2 SASEGT.

The rearrangement joins TRBV12-5 to TRBJ1-2, with 12 nucleotides matching TRBD1. Germline lookup yields CDR1 LGHNT and CDR2 FRNRAP. This CDR3 has 16 amino acids. The V segment lost 6 bases and the J segment 1 base; nucleotides outside the gene matches: 6. The CDR3 DNA sequence: TGTGCTAGTGGAGGGGACAGGGGGCGCGTTAACTATGGCTACACCTTC. It specifies CASGGDRGRVNYGYTF. Filled out from reference TRBV12-5 and TRBJ1-2, the complete variable domain reads DARVTQTPRHKVTEMGQEVTMRCQPILGHNTVFWYRQTMMQGLELLAYFRNRAPLDDSGMPKDRFSAEMPDATLATLKIQPSEPRDSAVYFCASGGDRGRVNYGYTFGSGTRLTVV.

Here the CDR3 DNA reads TGTGCCAGCAGCAAAGAGGGGGACAGGGTAAGCAATCAGCCCCAGCATTTT. It translates to CASSKEGDRVSNQPQHF. The chain recombines TRBV21-1 with TRBJ1-5; the D call of TRBD1 is as the table states it, not checked on the DNA. TRBV21-1 is recorded as a pseudogene. There are 17 residues in the CDR3.

The chain carries TRBV7-8 and TRBJ2-2; unclear D gene. V was shortened by 2 bases and J by 5 bases, with 3 bases between the two germline ends. This CDR3 comprises 12 residues. CDR1 is SGHVS, CDR2 FQNEAQ, per germline. This CDR3 reads CASSLTTGELFF. The DNA for the CDR3 is TGTGCCAGCAGCTTAACAACCGGGGAGCTGTTTTTT.

V gene TRBV29-1 combines with J gene TRBJ1-2; D gene uncertain. The CDR3 consists of 15 residues. V lost 3 bases to trimming and J lost 7 bases, with 21 bases between them. Germline V CDR1 and CDR2: SQVTM, ANQGSEA. CDR3 coding DNA: TGCAGCGTTGACGGCGTGCGGGAGGGAACTACTGGCTACACCTTC. Protein sequence: CSVDGVREGTTGYTF.

The chain has TRBV7-2 and TRBJ2-7; maybe TRBD2 (6 bases). Deletions cut 5 bases from V and 5 bases from J, with 19 bases between. The CDR3 length is 15 residues. The V gene's germline CDR1 is SGHTA and CDR2 FQGNSA. This chain's CDR3 is CASSPGTFGLDEQYF. DNA of the CDR3: TGTGCCAGCAGCCCCGGGACTTTCGGCCTAGACGAGCAGTACTTC.

The chain combines TRBV2 with TRBJ1-2; no definite D call. From germline, CDR1 is SNHLY and CDR2 FYNNEI. This CDR3 is built from 14 residues. With 5 bases removed from V and 2 bases from J, the gap between germline ends came to 12 bases. The CDR3 loop reads CASSPAPTNYGYTF. The DNA of the CDR3 is TGTGCCAGCAGTCCCGCCCCGACAAACTATGGCTACACCTTC.

The chain carries TRBV6-5 and TRBJ1-1; no clear D. Trimming removed 7 bases at V and 7 bases at J, with 16 bases between. The germline gives CDR1 MNHEY, CDR2 SVGAGI. This CDR3 comprises 13 residues. The chain's CDR3 is CASKIRHGLEAFF. CDR3 DNA sequence: TGTGCCAGCAAAATAAGACACGGACTTGAAGCTTTCTTT.

CDR3: CASSLVGNQPQHF. As DNA, the CDR3 is TGTGCCAGCAGCTTAGTCGGGAATCAGCCCCAGCATTTT. The J gene is TRBJ1-5, the V gene TRBV7-8; D uncertain. The germline V and J ends were trimmed by 1 base and 4 bases, with 5 bases remaining between them. CDR3 size: 13 residues. Germline CDR1 is SGHVS and CDR2 is FQNEAQ.

V gene TRBV11-2 combines with J gene TRBJ2-5; weak D call: TRBD2 (5 bases). V lost 7 bases, J lost 5 bases, and 17 bases lay in between. The CDR3 runs 14 residues. The germline V gene encodes CDR1 SGHAT and CDR2 FQNNGV. The CDR3 DNA is TGTGCCAGCACCCTACCGGGGATGAGGGAGACCCAGTACTTC. Amino acids: CASTLPGMRETQYF.

The chain combines TRBV5-1 with TRBJ2-3; 7 positions agree with TRBD1. V lost 3 bases, J lost 0 bases, and 4 bases stayed unmatched. The CDR3 spans 15 residues. CDR1 SGHRS and CDR2 YFSETQ come from the germline V gene. The chain's CDR3 is CASSSSQGSTDTQYF. CDR3 sequence (DNA): TGCGCCAGCAGCTCCTCACAGGGGAGCACAGATACGCAGTATTTT.

The chain has TRBV9 and TRBJ2-1; 9 nucleotides match TRBD2. J gave up 3 bases and V 4 bases, and 2 bases lay outside the gene matches. The CDR3 covers 14 residues. Per the germline V gene, CDR1 is SGDLS and CDR2 is YYNGEE. For the CDR3, the DNA is TGTGCCAGCAGCCGCGGGGGGGGCTACAATGAGCAGTTCTTC. Amino acids: CASSRGGGYNEQFF.

This chain connects TRBV19 to TRBJ1-2; D might be TRBD1 (6 bases). CDR1 LNHDA and CDR2 SQIVND come from the germline V gene (reference sequence). The CDR3 is made up of 15 amino acids. The V end lost 4 bases, the J end lost 6 bases, and 18 bases lay between the germline ends. The CDR3 loop is CASSKNNREIDGYTF. The CDR3 DNA sequence: TGTGCCAGTAGTAAAAATAACAGGGAAATCGATGGCTACACCTTC.

Regarding this clone: Sequence at one end of the junction differs from germline and may be a read error. The chain has TRBV7-9 and TRBJ2-7; D gene ambiguous. The germline V gene has CDR1 SEHNR and CDR2 FQNEAQ (reference sequence). The CDR3 runs 11 residues. The CDR3 DNA follows: TGTTCCAGCAGCGTCCACAGCGAGCAGTACTTC. Translating it yields CSSSVHSEQYF.

The rearrangement joins TRBV18 to TRBJ2-7; D is possibly TRBD2 (5 bases). Germline-derived CDR1 and CDR2 are KGHSH and LQKENI. The CDR3 contains 11 residues. V shed 6 bases and J shed 6 bases, with 9 bases lying between them. The CDR3 reads CASSPTSEQYF. The CDR3 coding sequence is TGTGCCAGCTCCCCCACTAGCGAGCAGTACTTC.

The CDR3: CASSSGLASSYEQYF. CDR3 DNA: TGTGCCAGCAGCTCGGGACTAGCGTCCTCCTACGAGCAGTACTTC. This chain connects TRBV13 to TRBJ2-7; 10 nucleotides match TRBD2. CDR1 and CDR2 (germline): PRHDT, FYEKMQ (reference sequence). The CDR3 is 15 amino acids. Trimming at V came to 4 bases and at J to 0 bases, leaving 3 bases not matched to a gene.

This CDR3 is CASSPGRTEAFF. CDR3 coding DNA: TGTGCCAGCAGCCCAGGTCGGACTGAAGCTTTCTTT. The chain joins TRBV5-4 to TRBJ1-1, with unresolved D. V was shortened by 4 bases and J by 5 bases, with 9 bases between the two germline ends. Per germline, CDR1 SGHNT and CDR2 YYREEE (reference sequence). CDR3 length: 12 residues.

This sequence joins TRBV15 and TRBJ2-7; 7 bases agree with TRBD1. Trimming took 5 bases from V and 4 from J; bases not matched to a gene: 14. The CDR3 is 16 residues long. Looked up from germline, CDR1 is LNHNV and CDR2 is YYDKDF (reference sequence). The CDR3 loop reads CATSGEHTGDRYEQYF. The CDR3 nucleotides read TGTGCCACCAGCGGCGAACATACAGGGGATCGTTACGAGCAGTACTTC. Variable domain in full (rest from reference TRBV15 and TRBJ2-7): DAMVIQNPRYQVTQFGKPVTLSCSQTLNHNVMYWYQQKSSQAPKLLFHYYDKDFNNEADTPDNFQSRRPNTSFCFLDIRSPGLGDTAMYLCATSGEHTGDRYEQYFGPGTRLTVT.

The genes are TRBV27 and TRBJ2-7; 16 bases are shared with TRBD2. V was pared by 2 bases and J by 11 bases, with 3 bases of the junction left unmatched. CDR3 length equals 14 residues. Germline lookup yields CDR1 MNHEY and CDR2 SMNVEV (reference sequence). The CDR3 spells CASSLGTSGGAEYF. As DNA, the CDR3 is TGTGCCAGCAGTTTAGGGACTAGCGGGGGGGCGGAGTACTTC.

The V call is TRBV6-5, the J call TRBJ1-1, with no clear D. Trimming took 5 bases from V and 3 from J, leaving 13 bases between them. CDR1 is MNHEY, CDR2 SVGAGI, per germline. CDR3 length equals 14 residues. CDR3 nucleotides: TGTGCCAGCAGTAAATTGGCGGGCGACACTGAAGCTTTCTTT. Its translation is CASSKLAGDTEAFF.

The genes are TRBV5-6 and TRBJ2-7, with a weak D call TRBD1 (6 bases). Germline V gene lookup returns CDR1 SGHDT and CDR2 YYEEEE. CDR3 length: 14 amino acids. V lost 0 bases and J 3 bases, leaving 10 bases between the germline ends. The CDR3 coding sequence is TGTGCCAGCAGCTTGGGTGCGACAGGCTACGAGCAGTACTTC. Its translation is CASSLGATGYEQYF.

Comments on this clone: At one boundary the junction diverges from the germline segment, which might be a read error. The chain carries TRBV9 and TRBJ1-3, with 7 positions matching TRBD1. CDR1 and CDR2 (germline): SGDLS, YYNGEE. The CDR3 spans 16 residues. CDR3 nucleotides: TGTGTCAGCAGCGTAGGGACAGTCCCTCCTGGAAACACCATATATTTT. This sequence encodes CVSSVGTVPPGNTIYF.

This chain connects TRBV6-5 to TRBJ1-2, with 7 nucleotides matching TRBD1. The CDR3 sequence is 14 residues long. The V gene end was trimmed by 5 bases and the J gene end by 6 bases; junction bases not matched to a gene: 9. Germline V gene data show CDR1 as MNHEY and CDR2 as SVGAGI. The CDR3 protein is CASSLTVTGNGYTF. CDR3 nucleotide sequence: TGTGCCAGCAGTCTCACCGTGACAGGGAATGGCTACACCTTC.

Only one count was recorded for this clone. V is TRBV7-2 and J is TRBJ1-2; 12 bases agree with TRBD1. The CDR3 spans 16 residues. The junction had 8 bases not matched to a gene; V was cut back by 5 bases and J by 4 bases. Germline V gene sequence: CDR1 SGHTA, CDR2 FQGNSA. Here the CDR3 DNA reads TGTGCCAGCAGCGGCACCGGGACAGGGGGCGGCTATGGCTACACCTTC. Residues: CASSGTGTGGGYGYTF.

CDR3 amino acids: CASSPAVGGLNTEAFF. The CDR3 coding sequence is TGTGCCAGCTCACCAGCAGTAGGGGGTTTGAACACTGAAGCTTTCTTT. V is TRBV18 and J is TRBJ1-1, with D possibly matching TRBD1 (6 bases). The germline V gene encodes CDR1 KGHSH and CDR2 LQKENI. This CDR3 spans 16 amino acids. The germline V and J ends were trimmed by 2 bases and 0 bases, with 13 bases remaining between them.

This chain joins TRBV5-6 and TRBJ1-5; weak D call: TRBD1 (6 bases). The CDR3 covers 16 residues. Trimming pared 2 bases from V and 2 bases from J, leaving 14 bases between. Germline values: CDR1 SGHDT, CDR2 YYEEEE. The CDR3 protein is CASSLNQGSGNQPQHF. CDR3 coding DNA: TGTGCCAGCAGCTTAAATCAGGGGTCCGGCAATCAGCCCCAGCATTTT.

The chain couples TRBV19 to TRBJ1-1; TRBD1 is a possible D gene (6 bases). Germline assignment: CDR1 LNHDA and CDR2 SQIVND (reference sequence). The V gene lost 6 bases and the J gene lost 1 base, with 12 bases spanning the gap. The CDR3 sequence is 14 residues long. For the CDR3, the DNA is TGTGCCAGTAGGGATCACAGGGAGAACACTGAAGCTTTCTTT. Its translation is CASRDHRENTEAFF.

The chain joins TRBV9 to TRBJ1-3; weak D call: TRBD1 (5 bases). The CDR3 runs 12 residues. V was shortened by 7 bases and J by 1 base, with 6 bases between the two germline ends. The germline V gene has CDR1 SGDLS and CDR2 YYNGEE. The CDR3 loop is CASQGSGNTIYF. The CDR3 coding sequence is TGTGCCAGCCAGGGATCTGGAAACACCATATATTTT.

This chain connects TRBV12-2 to TRBJ2-1; TRBD2 reflects the table's D call only, with no check against the DNA. TRBV12-2 is listed as a pseudogene. This CDR3 contains 18 residues. Written as DNA, the CDR3 is TGTGCAAGTCGCTCCACCCCACTAGCGGAAAGCTCCTACAATGAGCAGTTCTTC. Amino acids: CASRSTPLAESSYNEQFF.